These 20 T cell receptor beta chains were sequenced from one sample in a study of neoadjuvant nivolumab and ipilimumab in lung cancer. Assay: immunoSEQ multiplex PCR; the TCRdb copy retains only in-frame clones and omits some. The sample holds 30,000 to 35,000 clones, roughly nine tenths seen once. This sample comprised peripheral blood, obtained after neoadjuvant nivolumab, alone or with ipilimumab, at or shortly before surgery. These receptors came from an adult with non-small cell lung cancer.

Only a few counts were recorded for this clone. The chain carries TRBV10-2 and TRBJ2-3, with 14 bases matching TRBD2. Germline loops: CDR1 WSHSY, CDR2 SAAADI. This CDR3 contains 16 residues. Trimming removed 4 bases from V and 4 bases from J; junction bases left unmatched: 4. CDR3 sequence: CASSVGLAGGPDTQYF. In DNA, the CDR3 is TGCGCCAGCAGTGTCGGACTAGCGGGAGGCCCAGATACGCAGTATTTT.

The chain couples TRBV27 to TRBJ2-1; D tentatively fits TRBD1 or TRBD2 (5 bases each). Germline CDR1 and CDR2: MNHEY and SMNVEV (reference sequence). Trimming removed 5 bases at V and 4 bases at J, with 15 bases between. The CDR3 is made up of 15 amino acids. The CDR3 DNA sequence: TGTGCCAGCAGTCTCACCCGGGGCCTTTACAATGAGCAGTTCTTC. Translated, it gives CASSLTRGLYNEQFF.

The chain has TRBV14 and TRBJ1-1; no reliable D call. The V and J ends lost 5 bases and 5 bases respectively, with 18 bases between them. Germline V CDR1 and CDR2: SGHDN, FVKESK. This CDR3 comprises 15 residues. CDR3 in amino acids: CASSFSREAGTEAFF. The CDR3 coding sequence is TGTGCCAGCAGCTTCTCACGAGAGGCTGGAACTGAAGCTTTCTTT.

The chain links TRBV5-4 to TRBJ2-1, with 7 bases fitting TRBD2. The CDR3 is 16 amino acids. The J segment lost 7 bases and the V segment lost 0 bases, leaving 10 bases of the junction unmatched. Per the germline V gene, CDR1 is SGHNT and CDR2 is YYREEE (reference sequence). The CDR3 is CASSLDAGVLGNEQFF. The CDR3 DNA reads TGTGCCAGCAGCTTGGACGCGGGAGTGCTGGGGAATGAGCAGTTCTTC.

This clone was seen just once. The chain employs TRBV29-1 and TRBJ1-2; possible D gene TRBD1, 5 bases. The V gene lost 7 bases and the J gene lost 3 bases, with 6 bases spanning the gap. This CDR3 region has 10 residues. Germline CDR1 SQVTM, CDR2 ANQGSEA. DNA of the CDR3: TGCAGCGGGGGGGACTATGGCTACACCTTC. Protein sequence: CSGGDYGYTF.

This clone was picked up a small number of times. In DNA form, the CDR3 reads TGTGCCAGCAGCTTATCCCGAAGAAGCACAGATACGCAGTATTTT. This translates into CASSLSRRSTDTQYF. The V call is TRBV7-9, the J call TRBJ2-3, with D uncertain. From germline, CDR1 is SEHNR and CDR2 FQNEAQ (reference sequence). There are 15 residues in the CDR3. The germline V and J ends were trimmed by 2 bases and 0 bases, with 9 bases remaining between them.

This chain joins TRBV7-9 and TRBJ2-7, with no clear D. With 4 bases removed from V and 13 bases from J, the gap between germline ends came to 17 bases. Germline loops: CDR1 SEHNR, CDR2 FQNEAQ (reference sequence). The CDR3 sequence is 12 residues long. Here the CDR3 reads CASSSQEAGPYF. The CDR3 bases are TGTGCCAGCAGCTCTCAGGAAGCCGGGCCCTACTTC.

The chain has TRBV11-2 and TRBJ2-6; possibly TRBD2 for D (6 bases). The CDR3 length is 15 residues. Trimming cost V 3 bases and J 4 bases, with 10 bases left between them. The germline CDR1 and CDR2 sequences are SGHAT and FQNNGV. In nucleotides, the CDR3 is TGTGCCAGCAGCTTCCGCGGGGCCGGGGCCAACGTCCTGACTTTC. Encoded protein: CASSFRGAGANVLTF.

The chain is built from TRBV19 and TRBJ1-1; TRBD1 is a possible D gene (5 bases). Trimming shortened V by 4 bases and J by 0 bases, and 9 bases separated the two germline ends. CDR3 length equals 14 residues. The V gene's germline CDR1 is LNHDA and CDR2 SQIVND (reference sequence). In nucleotides, the CDR3 is TGTGCCAGTAGTACGGGGGACTTGAACACTGAAGCTTTCTTT. As protein: CASSTGDLNTEAFF. Complete variable domain (other parts from reference TRBV19 and TRBJ1-1): DGGITQSPKYLFRKEGQNVTLSCEQNLNHDAMYWYRQDPGQGLRLIYYSQIVNDFQKGDIAEGYSVSREKKESFPLTVTSAQKNPTAFYLCASSTGDLNTEAFFGQGTRLTVV.

The CDR3 sequence: CASSRELDYGYTF. CDR3 DNA sequence: TGTGCCAGCAGTCGTGAATTGGACTATGGCTACACCTTC. The chain links TRBV5-4 to TRBJ1-2; D uncertain. The CDR3 is 13 amino acids. Deletions cut 5 bases from V and 3 bases from J, with 11 bases between. Per germline, CDR1 SGHNT and CDR2 YYREEE (reference sequence). Full variable domain (rest looked up from reference TRBV5-4 and TRBJ1-2): ETGVTQSPTHLIKTRGQQVTLRCSSQSGHNTVSWYQQALGQGPQFIFQYYREEENGRGNFPPRFSGLQFPNYSSELNVNALELDDSALYLCASSRELDYGYTFGSGTRLTVV.

The chain has TRBV5-4 and TRBJ2-5; 7 bases line up with TRBD2. This CDR3 contains 14 residues. V trimming: 2 bases; J trimming: 0 bases; junction bases outside the gene matches: 1. Germline V gene sequence: CDR1 SGHNT, CDR2 YYREEE (reference sequence). CDR3 nucleotides: TGTGCCAGCAGCTTTGGGGGGGACCAAGAGACCCAGTACTTC. Protein sequence: CASSFGGDQETQYF. The full variable domain, rest sourced from reference TRBV5-4 and TRBJ2-5, is ETGVTQSPTHLIKTRGQQVTLRCSSQSGHNTVSWYQQALGQGPQFIFQYYREEENGRGNFPPRFSGLQFPNYSSELNVNALELDDSALYLCASSFGGDQETQYFGPGTRLLVL.

The CDR3 region has the DNA TGTGCCAGCAGCCCTGGACAGGGCCCTCAGCCCCAGCATTTT. Amino acid sequence: CASSPGQGPQPQHF. V is TRBV7-9 and J is TRBJ1-5, with 8 bases that match TRBD1. The length of the CDR3 is 14 residues. CDR1 is SEHNR, CDR2 FQNEAQ, per germline (reference sequence). V shed 5 bases, J shed 6 bases, and the junction held 6 bases outside the gene matches.

The chain combines TRBV5-1 with TRBJ2-2; 11 bases match TRBD2. J was trimmed by 0 bases and V by 3 bases; bases with no gene match: 16. This CDR3 is built from 21 residues. Germline-derived CDR1 and CDR2 are SGHRS and YFSETQ. The CDR3 region is CASSSTTPGLAVSANTGELFF. The CDR3 DNA reads TGCGCCAGCAGCTCAACCACCCCGGGACTAGCGGTAAGCGCGAACACCGGGGAGCTGTTTTTT.

This rearrangement joins TRBV18 to TRBJ1-2, with D perhaps TRBD1 (6 bases). V lost 3 bases and J lost 2, with 28 bases in between. The CDR3 extends over 20 amino acids. The germline V gene has CDR1 KGHSH and CDR2 LQKENI. This CDR3 reads CASSPNSWDKYSPTNYGYTF. Here the CDR3 DNA reads TGTGCCAGCTCACCTAATTCGTGGGACAAGTATTCCCCCACAAACTATGGCTACACCTTC.

This chain joins TRBV7-2 and TRBJ2-3; 11 bases line up with TRBD2. From germline, CDR1 is SGHTA and CDR2 FQGNSA. V was pared by 1 base and J by 4 bases, with 1 base of the junction left unmatched. CDR3 length: 15 residues. This CDR3 is CASSLELAGADTQYF. The CDR3 coding sequence is TGTGCCAGCAGCTTAGAACTAGCGGGGGCAGATACGCAGTATTTT.

The chain carries TRBV7-9 and TRBJ1-5, with TRBD1 as a possible D gene (5 bases). Trimming took 1 base from V and 7 from J, leaving 11 bases between them. There are 14 residues in the CDR3. CDR1 and CDR2 from the germline V gene are SEHNR and FQNEAQ (reference sequence). The CDR3 loop reads CASSLGGARQPQHF. DNA for the CDR3: TGTGCCAGCAGCTTAGGAGGGGCTAGACAGCCCCAGCATTTT.

The J gene is TRBJ1-1, the V gene TRBV7-9, with 9 positions matching TRBD1. The CDR3 covers 14 residues. The germline V gene encodes CDR1 SEHNR and CDR2 FQNEAQ (reference sequence). The V and J ends lost 6 bases and 3 bases, in that order; junction bases with no gene match: 5. CDR3 DNA: TGTGCCAGCAGGGCCCGGACAGGGGACACTGAAGCTTTCTTT. This gives the protein CASRARTGDTEAFF.

This clone showed up just once. V usage is TRBV19 and J usage is TRBJ1-5, with unresolved D. V was shortened by 4 bases and J by 3 bases, with 13 bases between the two germline ends. The length of the CDR3 is 15 residues. Germline CDR1 LNHDA, CDR2 SQIVND (reference sequence). CDR3 sequence: CASSKFSGYNQPQHF. DNA for the CDR3: TGTGCCAGTAGTAAGTTCTCAGGCTACAATCAGCCCCAGCATTTT.

The chain joins TRBV2 to TRBJ2-7; TRBD2 matches 8 bases. Germline-derived CDR1 and CDR2 are SNHLY and FYNNEI. V lost 4 bases, J lost 2 bases, and 4 bases stayed unmatched. The CDR3 length is 14 residues. The CDR3 sequence: CASSALAGPYEQYF. In DNA, the CDR3 is TGTGCCAGCAGTGCCCTAGCGGGCCCCTACGAGCAGTACTTC.

The J gene is TRBJ1-2, the V gene TRBV6-6; D is perhaps TRBD1 (6 bases). Germline-derived CDR1 and CDR2 are MNHNY and SVGAGI (reference sequence). There are 15 residues in the CDR3. V lost 1 base and J 9 bases, leaving 18 bases between the germline ends. CDR3 bases: TGTGCCAGCAGTTACTATCCAGGGGTATCTATGAGCTACACCTTC. Translating it yields CASSYYPGVSMSYTF.